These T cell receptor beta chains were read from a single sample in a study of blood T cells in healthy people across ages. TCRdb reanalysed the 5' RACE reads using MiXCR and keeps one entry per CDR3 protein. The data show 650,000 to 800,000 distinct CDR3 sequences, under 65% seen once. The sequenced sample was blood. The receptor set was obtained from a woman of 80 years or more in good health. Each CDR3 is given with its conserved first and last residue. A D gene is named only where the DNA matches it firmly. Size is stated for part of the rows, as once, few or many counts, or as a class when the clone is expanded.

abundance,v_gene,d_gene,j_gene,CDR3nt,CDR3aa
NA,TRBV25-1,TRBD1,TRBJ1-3,TGTGCCAGCAGTGAGGCTCAGGGGGCGGACACCATATATTTT,CASSEAQGADTIYF
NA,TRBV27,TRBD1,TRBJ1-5,TGTGCCAGCAGTTTAAGGGTCAGGGGGGTTGTTCAGCCCCAGCATTTT,CASSLRVRGVVQPQHF
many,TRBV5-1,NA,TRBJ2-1,TGCGCCAGCAGCTTGGAGGCAGGGGTTCTGGAGCAGTTCTTC,CASSLEAGVLEQFF
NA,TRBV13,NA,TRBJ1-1,TGTGCCAGCAGATCGAGGGCTGAAGCTTTCTTT,CASRSRAEAFF
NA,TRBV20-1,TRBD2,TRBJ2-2,TGCAGTGCTCCTCCCAGCGGGGGGGACACCGGGGAGCTGTTTTTT,CSAPPSGGDTGELFF
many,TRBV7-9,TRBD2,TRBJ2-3,TGTGCCAGCAGCGCAGCTAGCGGGTTGGCTACAGATACGCAGTATTTT,CASSAASGLATDTQYF
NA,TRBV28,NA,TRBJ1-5,TGTGCCGGCAGTCCCCGTGGCGGAAGTTGGCAGCCCCAGCATTTT,CAGSPRGGSWQPQHF
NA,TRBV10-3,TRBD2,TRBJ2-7,TGTGCCATCGGTGATTCGGGGGGACCAAACGAGCAGTACTTC,CAIGDSGGPNEQYF
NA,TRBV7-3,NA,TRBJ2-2,TGTGCCAGCAGCACGAGTGGCGGGGAGCTGTTTTTT,CASSTSGGELFF
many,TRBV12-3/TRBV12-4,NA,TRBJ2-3,TGTGCCAGCAGTTTATTGGGAGATACGCAGTATTTT,CASSLLGDTQYF
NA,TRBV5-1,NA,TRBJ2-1,TGCGCCAGCAGCTTGGAGACGGCTGTTTTGGATGAGCAGTTCTTC,CASSLETAVLDEQFF
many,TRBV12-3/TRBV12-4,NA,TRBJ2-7,TGTGCCAGCAGTTTAAAGCCGCCCGGACAGCGCTACGAGCAGTACTTC,CASSLKPPGQRYEQYF
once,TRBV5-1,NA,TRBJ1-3,TGCGCCAGCAGCTTGGCTCCTCCAGACGTCTCTGGAAACACCATATATTTT,CASSLAPPDVSGNTIYF
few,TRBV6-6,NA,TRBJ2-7,TGTGCCAGCAGTTACTTGGCATCCTACAATGAGCAGTACTTC,CASSYLASYNEQYF
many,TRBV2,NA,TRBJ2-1,TGTGCCAGCAGGGCCAGGACTACCGGCCCCCATGAGCAGTTCTTC,CASRARTTGPHEQFF
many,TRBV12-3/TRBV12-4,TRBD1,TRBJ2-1,TGTGCCAGCAGAAAATGGAACGGGACAGGGATTTTCAATGAGCAGTTCTTC,CASRKWNGTGIFNEQFF
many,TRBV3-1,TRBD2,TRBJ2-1,TGTGCCAGCATGGGAGCTAGCGGGGTCTCCTACAATGAGCAGTTCTTC,CASMGASGVSYNEQFF
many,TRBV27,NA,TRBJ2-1,TGTGCCAGCAGTTGGGCGAATGAGCAGTTCTTC,CASSWANEQFF
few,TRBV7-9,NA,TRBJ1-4,TGTGCCAGCAGCTTAGATGACCTCTCTAATGAAAAACTGTTTTTT,CASSLDDLSNEKLFF
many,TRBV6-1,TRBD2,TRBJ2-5,TGTGCCAGCAGTAAAGCGGGGGGTGGCCAAGAGACCCAGTACTTC,CASSKAGGGQETQYF
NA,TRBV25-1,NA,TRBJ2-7,TGTGCCAGCGGGGACTTAGGGCTCGACGAGCAGTACTTC,CASGDLGLDEQYF
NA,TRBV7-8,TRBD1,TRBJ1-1,TGTGCCAGCAGCTTAGGCAGGGGGGGGACGGAAGCTTTCTTT,CASSLGRGGTEAFF
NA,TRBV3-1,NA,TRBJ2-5,TGTGCCAGCAGCCAAGGAGGTTACAGTATCCAAGAGACCCAGTACTTC,CASSQGGYSIQETQYF
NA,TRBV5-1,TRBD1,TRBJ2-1,TGCGCCAGCAGCCCATCGGGACAGGACAATGAGCAGTTCTTC,CASSPSGQDNEQFF
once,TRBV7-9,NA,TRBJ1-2,TGTGCCAGCAGCGGGGCCTTAGCTGGCTACACCTTC,CASSGALAGYTF
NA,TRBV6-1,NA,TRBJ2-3,TGTGCCAGCAGCCATAGGCCCTACTCCGTGCCATACGATACGCAGTATTTT,CASSHRPYSVPYDTQYF
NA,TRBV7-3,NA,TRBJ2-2,TGTGCCAGCAGCCGCAACGGGGCGGCCGGGGAGCTGTTTTTT,CASSRNGAAGELFF
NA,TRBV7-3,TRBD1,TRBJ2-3,TGTGCCAGCAGCCCGAAAGGACAGGGTGTTGTAGATACGCAGTATTTT,CASSPKGQGVVDTQYF
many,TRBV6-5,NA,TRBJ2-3,TGTGCCAGCAGCCCCTACCGCACAGATACGCAGTATTTT,CASSPYRTDTQYF
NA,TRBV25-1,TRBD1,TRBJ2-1,TGTGCCAGCAGTGCCCAACTCGACAGGGCCGGTGAGCAGTTCTTC,CASSAQLDRAGEQFF
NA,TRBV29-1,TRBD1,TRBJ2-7,TGCAGCGTGGTGACAGGGTTCGAGCAGTACTTC,CSVVTGFEQYF
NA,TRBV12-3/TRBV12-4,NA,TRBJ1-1,TGTGCCAGCAGTGTCTCAGGGTACACTGAAGCTTTCTTT,CASSVSGYTEAFF
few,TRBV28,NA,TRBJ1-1,TGTGCCAGCAGTTTCCGGGGGGCGCGTGGAACTGAAGCTTTCTTT,CASSFRGARGTEAFF
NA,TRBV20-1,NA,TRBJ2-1,TGCAGTGCCCCTAGCGACGCGGGGAATGAGCAGTTCTTC,CSAPSDAGNEQFF
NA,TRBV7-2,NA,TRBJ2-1,TGTGCCAGCAGCTTAAAGGGCCCGGTGAGCTCCTACAATGAGCAGTTCTTC,CASSLKGPVSSYNEQFF
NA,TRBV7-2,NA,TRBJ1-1,TGTGCCAGCAGCACCCGGGGTGGGACTGAAGCTTTCTTT,CASSTRGGTEAFF
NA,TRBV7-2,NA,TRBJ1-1,TGTGCCAGCAGCTTAGCGCGTCAGGGCACTGAAGCTTTCTTT,CASSLARQGTEAFF
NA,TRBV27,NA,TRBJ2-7,TGTGCCAGCAGTTTCTCCAACCCGGGCGGGGTCCGAGCGGGACACTACGAGCAGTACTTC,CASSFSNPGGVRAGHYEQYF
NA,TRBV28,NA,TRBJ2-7,TGTGCCAGCACCCGAAGTAGCTTCTCCGACGAGCAGTACTTC,CASTRSSFSDEQYF
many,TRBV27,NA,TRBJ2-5,TGTGCCAGCAGTTTCGGACGGCAAGCAATGGGGGTAGAGACCCAGTACTTC,CASSFGRQAMGVETQYF
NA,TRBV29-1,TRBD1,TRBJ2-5,TGCAGCGTTGCGGACAGGGGGCAGACCCAGTACTTC,CSVADRGQTQYF
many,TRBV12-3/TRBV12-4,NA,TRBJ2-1,TGTGCCAGCAGTTTGGGAGACGGTGGGCAGTTCTTC,CASSLGDGGQFF
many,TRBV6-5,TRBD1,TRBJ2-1,TGTGCCAGCAGTTACTCGGTGGACAGGGGTTCCGATGAGCAGTTCTTC,CASSYSVDRGSDEQFF
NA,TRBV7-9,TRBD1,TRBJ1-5,TGTGCCAGCAGCCCGACAGGGTGGAATCAGCCTCAGCATTTT,CASSPTGWNQPQHF
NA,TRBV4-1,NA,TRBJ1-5,TGCGCCAGCAGCCATGAACCTCATACAGTTCAGCCCCAGCATTTT,CASSHEPHTVQPQHF
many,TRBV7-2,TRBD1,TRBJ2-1,TGTGCCAGCAGCTTAGACAGGGGTCCCCAGTTCTTC,CASSLDRGPQFF
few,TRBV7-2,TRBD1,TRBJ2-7,TGTGCCATCGGGGACAGCTCCTACGAGCAGTACTTC,CAIGDSSYEQYF
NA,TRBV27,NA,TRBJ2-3,TGTGCCAGCGGCATGGCGGGACCAAAGGCAGATACGCAGTATTTT,CASGMAGPKADTQYF
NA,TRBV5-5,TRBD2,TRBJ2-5,TGTGCCAGCAGCGCGCTGACTAGCGGGGGGGCATCCCAAGAGACCCAGTACTTC,CASSALTSGGASQETQYF
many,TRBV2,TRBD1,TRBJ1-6,TGTGCCAGCAGTGATTCGGGACAGGGCGCGACACCCCTCCACTTT,CASSDSGQGATPLHF
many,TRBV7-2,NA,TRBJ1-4,TGTGCCAGCAGCTTAGAGTGGACGGAGGAAAAACTGTTTTTT,CASSLEWTEEKLFF
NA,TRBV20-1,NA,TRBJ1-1,TGCAGTGCCCACCTTGGGGGGGGCGCTGAAGCTTTCTTT,CSAHLGGGAEAFF
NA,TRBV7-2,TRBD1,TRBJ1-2,TGTGCCAGCCGACGAAGCCGCGGACAGGACGTAAACTATGGCTACACCTTC,CASRRSRGQDVNYGYTF
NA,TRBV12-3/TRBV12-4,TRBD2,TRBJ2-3,TGTGCCAGCAGTTGGCGGGGGACAGATACGCAGTATTTT,CASSWRGTDTQYF
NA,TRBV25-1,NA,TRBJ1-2,TGTGCCAGCTCAAGAGGGGCTGGGGGCTACACCTTC,CASSRGAGGYTF
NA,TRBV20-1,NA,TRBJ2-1,TGCAGTGCTAGGCTAGTAGCGGCTTACAATGAGCAGTTCTTC,CSARLVAAYNEQFF
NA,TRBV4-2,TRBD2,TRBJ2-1,TGTGCCAGCAGCCAAGTTTCAATTAGCGGGGGTTTCCAAGAGACCCAGTTCTTC,CASSQVSISGGFQETQFF
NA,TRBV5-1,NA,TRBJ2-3,TGCGCCAGCAGCGGACTCACAGATACGCAGGATTTT,CASSGLTDTQDF
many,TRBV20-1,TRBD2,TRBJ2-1,TGCAGTGTCACGTATAGCGGGAGCTCCTACAATGAGCAGTTCTTC,CSVTYSGSSYNEQFF
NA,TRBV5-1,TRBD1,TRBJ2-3,TGCGCCAGCAGCTCAGGACAGGGGAGAGGGGTCACAGATACGCAGTATTTT,CASSSGQGRGVTDTQYF